Shown below are 20 T cell receptor beta chains from a single sample sequenced in a study of blood T cell repertoires in COVID-19. Sequenced by immunoSEQ multiplex PCR; TCRdb stores in-frame clones only, minus some. The repertoire includes roughly 220,000 clones, just over 85% of them detected once, and about 6% sits in the top ten. Sequencing was carried out using peripheral blood. These receptors all stem from a man at least 80 years old with acute or convalescent COVID-19.

The V gene is TRBV21-1, the J gene TRBJ1-2. TRBV21-1 is deemed a pseudogene. This CDR3 has 13 amino acids. CDR3 sequence: CASSKAWPGGYTF. The CDR3 DNA reads as TGTGCCAGCAGCAAAGCGTGGCCGGGGGGCTACACCTTC.

This clone was picked up a small number of times. The J gene is TRBJ2-7, the V gene TRBV12-3 or TRBV12-4; 10 positions agree with TRBD2. The J segment lost 3 bases and the V segment lost 6 bases, leaving 2 bases of the junction unmatched. The CDR3 covers 13 residues. CDR3 sequence (DNA): TGTGCCAGCAGCCGGACTAGCGGCTACGAGCAGTACTTC. Translation: CASSRTSGYEQYF.

This clone has just one count. V is TRBV5-1 and J is TRBJ2-2; 15 bases are shared with TRBD2. This CDR3 spans 17 amino acids. Trimming at V came to 1 base and at J to 6 bases, leaving 4 bases not matched to a gene. The germline V gene has CDR1 SGHRS and CDR2 YFSETQ. CDR3 protein: CASSLRTSGRAPGELFF. For the CDR3, the DNA is TGCGCCAGCAGCTTGAGGACTAGCGGGAGGGCCCCCGGGGAGCTGTTTTTT.

The chain carries TRBV7-9 and TRBJ2-3, with 7 bases fitting TRBD2. In germline, CDR1 is SEHNR, CDR2 FQNEAQ (reference sequence). This CDR3 spans 17 amino acids. V dropped 8 bases and J dropped 5; count of bases not matched to a gene: 19. The CDR3 spells CASLLAVSGTPGDTQYF. CDR3 sequence (DNA): TGTGCCAGCCTTCTAGCGGTCTCCGGGACCCCAGGAGATACGCAGTATTTT.

This clone showed up just a few times. The chain uses TRBV18 and TRBJ1-2; 8 bases agree with TRBD1. Looked up from germline, CDR1 is KGHSH and CDR2 is LQKENI. V was pared by 2 bases and J by 5 bases, with 7 bases of the junction left unmatched. The CDR3 is 15 residues long. Here the CDR3 DNA reads TGTGCCAGCTCACCATACCAACAGGGGGGATATGGCTACACCTTC. Translation: CASSPYQQGGYGYTF.

For the CDR3, the DNA is TGTGCCAGCAGCCGATCGGGACAGGCCTACGAGCAGTACTTC. Translation: CASSRSGQAYEQYF. The V call is TRBV6-2 or TRBV6-3, the J call TRBJ2-7, with 8 bases fitting TRBD1. From germline, CDR1 is MNHEY and CDR2 SVGEGT. This CDR3 comprises 14 residues. Unmatched junction bases numbered 6, after V lost 6 bases and J lost 2 bases.

The V call is TRBV28, the J call TRBJ2-7; 10 positions agree with TRBD1. The V gene end was trimmed by 8 bases and the J gene end by 3 bases; junction bases not matched to a gene: 1. Germline V lookup: CDR1 MDHEN, CDR2 SYDVKM. CDR3 length equals 12 residues. The CDR3 reads CASGTGVYEQYF. Written as DNA, the CDR3 is TGTGCCAGCGGGACAGGGGTCTACGAGCAGTACTTC.

This clone has more than one count but fewer than ten. The chain carries TRBV5-1 and TRBJ2-3; D may be TRBD2 (5 bases). V was clipped by 2 bases and J by 1 base, with 8 bases between them. Germline CDR1 and CDR2: SGHRS and YFSETQ. The CDR3 runs to 14 residues. The CDR3 DNA is TGCGCCAGCAGCTTATCCGGGGGCACAGATACGCAGTATTTT. It codes for CASSLSGGTDTQYF.

The chain carries TRBV5-4 and TRBJ2-5; 7 positions agree with TRBD1. Germline CDR1 SGHNT, CDR2 YYREEE (reference sequence). V dropped 6 bases and J dropped 5; count of bases not matched to a gene: 10. The CDR3 covers 14 residues. CDR3 in amino acids: CASTTGAGWETQYF. The CDR3 coding sequence is TGTGCCAGCACAACAGGGGCCGGTTGGGAGACCCAGTACTTC.

V usage is TRBV27 and J usage is TRBJ1-1; D gene uncertain. CDR1 is MNHEY, CDR2 SMNVEV, per germline (reference sequence). Trimming removed 4 bases at V and 4 bases at J, with 16 bases between. This CDR3 has 15 amino acids. CDR3 sequence (DNA): TGTGCCAGCAGTTCCGCCTTGCCCGGGAGCACTGAAGCTTTCTTT. Residues: CASSSALPGSTEAFF.

The chain combines TRBV19 with TRBJ2-1, with D possibly being TRBD2 (6 bases). The V gene lost 1 base and the J gene lost 4 bases, with 11 bases spanning the gap. Germline lookup yields CDR1 LNHDA and CDR2 SQIVND (reference sequence). This CDR3 has 15 residues. CDR3 region: CASSIGAGTYNEQFF. The DNA for the CDR3 is TGTGCCAGTAGTATAGGCGCGGGAACTTACAATGAGCAGTTCTTC.

V gene TRBV10-2 combines with J gene TRBJ2-2; 7 bases align to TRBD2. V shed 6 bases and J 1 base; nucleotides not matched to a gene: 14. This CDR3 has 18 amino acids. Per germline, CDR1 WSHSY and CDR2 SAAADI. The DNA for the CDR3 is TGCGCCAGCAGGTTGGAAAGCGGGACCATAAAGAACACCGGGGAGCTGTTTTTT. Protein: CASRLESGTIKNTGELFF.

V is TRBV27 and J is TRBJ2-1; TRBD2 agrees at 10 bases. Germline CDR1 reads MNHEY; CDR2 reads SMNVEV (reference sequence). There are 17 residues in the CDR3. J was trimmed by 9 bases and V by 3 bases; bases with no gene match: 14. CDR3 nucleotides: TGTGCCAGCAGTTTTAGAAAGGCGCCTAGCGGGAGTGGTGAGCAGTTCTTC. Amino acid sequence: CASSFRKAPSGSGEQFF.

This rearrangement joins TRBV11-2 to TRBJ2-2, with D tentatively TRBD1 (6 bases). The V gene's germline CDR1 is SGHAT and CDR2 FQNNGV. V was shortened by 8 bases and J by 0 bases, with 13 bases between the two germline ends. The CDR3 totals 15 residues. The CDR3 region is CASYPDRTNTGELFF. The CDR3 DNA reads as TGTGCCAGCTACCCCGACAGGACGAACACCGGGGAGCTGTTTTTT. The full variable domain, its missing parts supplied by reference TRBV11-2 and TRBJ2-2, is EAGVAQSPRYKIIEKRQSVAFWCNPISGHATLYWYQQILGQGPKLLIQFQNNGVVDDSQLPKDRFSAERLKGVDSTLKIQPAKLEDSAVYLCASYPDRTNTGELFFGEGSRLTVL.

The CDR3 here is CASSTQSYEQYF. The CDR3 bases are TGTGCCAGCTCAACCCAGTCCTACGAGCAGTACTTC. This chain joins TRBV18 and TRBJ2-7, with unresolved D. The CDR3 has 12 residues. Trimming took 5 bases from V and 1 from J, leaving 6 bases between them. Germline V lookup: CDR1 KGHSH, CDR2 LQKENI.

The CDR3 DNA reads as TGTGCCAGCAGCCAAGAGCAGATCTATGGCTACACCTTC. This encodes CASSQEQIYGYTF. The chain is built from TRBV4-2 and TRBJ1-2; D gene unclear. This CDR3 contains 13 residues. Trimming shortened V by 0 bases and J by 4 bases, and 6 bases separated the two germline ends. The V gene's germline CDR1 is LGHNA and CDR2 YNFKEQ.

The V call is TRBV30, the J call TRBJ1-5; D gene ambiguous. The CDR3 extends over 13 amino acids. V was trimmed by 2 bases and J by 1 base, leaving 6 bases between them. Germline V gene lookup returns CDR1 GTSNPN and CDR2 SVGIG (reference sequence). CDR3 sequence (DNA): TGTGCCTGGAGTCTTGAGAGCAATCAGCCCCAGCATTTT. Its translation: CAWSLESNQPQHF.

The chain carries TRBV6-5 and TRBJ2-2; no firm D call. Trimming cost V 2 bases and J 2 bases, with 6 bases left between them. The CDR3 contains 14 residues. Germline CDR1 and CDR2: MNHEY and SVGAGI. The CDR3 DNA reads as TGTGCCAGCAGTTACGGCAGAAACACCGGGGAGCTGTTTTTT. The encoded protein is CASSYGRNTGELFF.

This clone was counted between two and nine times. The J gene is TRBJ1-6, the V gene TRBV30, with 7 bases matching TRBD1. Germline-derived CDR1 and CDR2 are GTSNPN and SVGIG (reference sequence). The V segment lost 5 bases and the J segment 2 bases; nucleotides outside the gene matches: 6. There are 15 residues in the CDR3. The CDR3 here is CAWATGLAYNSPLHF. The CDR3 region has the DNA TGTGCCTGGGCGACAGGGCTGGCCTATAATTCACCCCTCCACTTT.

The chain's CDR3 is CASSVTGLAGGGPYNEQFF. CDR3 DNA sequence: TGTGCCAGCAGCGTAACGGGACTAGCGGGAGGGGGGCCCTACAATGAGCAGTTCTTC. The rearrangement links TRBV9 to TRBJ2-1; 16 positions match TRBD2. The CDR3 length is 19 residues. The junction had 6 bases not matched to a gene; V was cut back by 1 base and J by 2 bases. Germline V gene data show CDR1 as SGDLS and CDR2 as YYNGEE.